This T cell receptor (beta chain) was profiled in a study of cytomegalovirus exposure and HLA in healthy donors (dated by TCRdb to about 2017). For context, the study as a whole: An earlier analysis of roughly 630 of the donors reported more than 250 Gb of sequence data and 117 million unique TCR beta sequences from 150 million to 200 million T cells. Roughly 300 gigabases of sequencing data and 70 million to 85 million unique TCR sequences were included in an early release covering under 650 HLA-typed donors. Among the approximately 400 genotyped donors, roughly 80% belonged to the genetic ancestry cluster associated with self-reported Caucasian donors. The aim of the study was to test whether cataloging public T cell receptors could identify signatures of past pathogen exposure. The study profiled the T cell repertoires of more than 500 subjects by immunosequencing and related them to cytomegalovirus serostatus. Along with the roughly 670-subject first cohort, a separate validation cohort of over 90 different subjects was used. To predict cytomegalovirus infection status, the study combined high-throughput TCR immunosequencing, statistical association of individual TCRs with disease status, and machine learning. In a later analysis, previously published TCR beta repertoires from about 640 donors were re-analyzed and high-resolution HLA genotyping was added so that TCR occurrence patterns could be studied. Rather than drawing on any new phenotypic data, the later analysis identified candidate immune exposures from TCR beta sequences and the way those sequences occurred across donors. In an earlier analysis of roughly 580 of the donors, high-throughput TCR beta sequencing was used to judge whether each TCR beta V gene segment behaved as functional or pseudogenic. Donor age, sex, ethnicity and CMV serostatus were compiled alongside the repertoire data. A later genetic analysis used genome-wide SNP genotypes for about 65% of the 666 donors, treating that subset as a discovery cohort. Every repertoire in the discovery cohort had been generated on one and the same sequencing platform. Class I and class II HLA loci were covered by the typing at four-digit resolution. The number of donors typed differed by locus, with about 629-640 for A, B, C, DRB1 and DQB1, around 500 for DQA1, 600 to 610 for DPA1, and approximately 470 for DPB1. Roughly five DR-DQ haplotypes were handled as single units for association and clustering because linkage in the cohort was strong. On average, about 240,000 unique TCR beta nucleotide sequences were sequenced per donor among some 430 genotyped donors of the cohort, with 15% to 20% of those sequences being non-productive.

Turning to this clone: No antigen is known for it.

In total, 630 or so healthy bone marrow donors made up the cohort. Cohort members were all nominally healthy when sampled, although unrecorded immune exposures were likely present. The donor was CMV seronegative and belonged to the group of around 400 seronegative cohort members. Every donor gave a peripheral blood sample, and the peripheral blood mononuclear cells from that sample were used for TCR beta sequencing. The Qiagen DNeasy Blood Extraction Kit was used to extract genomic DNA from the blood cell samples. Receptor amplification or capture employed the immunoSEQ multiplex PCR assay. For the multiplex PCR, a mixture combining 60 forward primers for TCR Vbeta segments and 13 reverse primers for TCR Jbeta segments was used. Amplification of the CDR3 region of rearranged TCR beta genes was performed with a multiplex PCR assay on genomic DNA. The Illumina HiSeq System was used to sequence the amplified TCR beta libraries as 87-base-pair reads. For the original study's pipeline: In a later analysis, some 80 million unique TCR beta chains were counted across the roughly 670 repertoires, and some 10 million of these chains were shared by at least two donors. Raw reads were error-corrected and collapsed into unique sequences by a nearest-neighbor algorithm in which closely related sequences were merged to remove PCR and sequencing errors. To assign V, D and J gene segments, CDR3 sequences were aligned to IMGT reference sequences. For a sequence to be retained, a match of at least six nucleotides to both a V gene segment and a J gene segment was required. Rearrangements were classified as productive when the CDR3 lacked stop codons and remained in frame with V and J, and all other rearrangements were classified as non-productive. CDR3 was defined according to IMGT convention as the region running from the second conserved V-encoded cysteine to the conserved J-encoded phenylalanine. The earlier analysis of approximately 590 of the donors excluded any sequence lacking an unambiguous match to a single V gene segment. An earlier analysis of approximately 590 of the donors called V segments functional above 56.7% productive rearrangements and segregating when the between-donor standard deviation exceeded 5%. To diagnose cytomegalovirus status from the catalog of TCR beta chain sequences, a statistical classification framework was built. In a later analysis, V and J genes were assigned by comparing TCR nucleotide sequences against IMGT/GENE-DB human TR gene sequences. A later analysis assigned CDR3 sequences and most-parsimonious VDJ recombination scenarios with the TCRdist pipeline. In a later analysis, each TCR beta chain was defined by its CDR3 amino acid sequence together with its V-gene family, and reads lacking a unique V-gene family were excluded. To address suspected cross-contamination and a sequencing artifact, a later analysis removed under 600 highly shared, low-generation-probability nucleotide sequences. For each public chain, a later analysis derived a clonal expansion index from normalized ranks of inferred template counts within each repertoire. In a later analysis, generation probabilities were computed using a VDJ recombination model fitted to out-of-frame rearrangements, and the results were checked against IGoR. In a later analysis, TCR-TCR, TCR-HLA and TCR-CMV co-occurrence was scored with hypergeometric tests, and a repertoire-size bias correction was applied to TCR pairs. False discovery rates were estimated in a later analysis by permuting HLA or CMV assignments 20 times. In a later analysis, co-occurring TCRs were grouped using DBSCAN, and TCRdist sequence similarity was added for clustering within HLA-allele-positive subsets. For co-occurrence clustering, repertoires with fewer than 30,000 or more than 120,000 public chains were excluded, along with about five repertoires with anomalous nucleotide sharing. Drawn from immuneACCESS, this table holds only the in-frame rearrangements with V and J called that TCRdb kept. Clones are partly lost; checked studies trace under half to an unresolved V gene and leave the rest unexplained. V and J calls and clone size are those listed in that table; D and trimming were worked out from the DNA. The sample has approximately 130,000 clones on record. 1.5% to 2% of the sample belongs to the ten largest clones.

CDR1 SGHRS and CDR2 YFSETQ are derived from the germline V gene. Clipping removes 0 bases from V and 5 bases from J, with 3 as the unmatched junction base count. The CDR3 holds 15 amino acids from the cysteine to the phenylalanine. Only the CDR3 part of the read is kept: 45 bases, read in frame from the first base. The investigation overall reported the following: The authors suggested that the approach could potentially be extended to other disease states and immunological phenotypes. A later analysis found that most CMV-associated TCR beta chains appeared HLA-restricted, with HLA associations seemingly driven largely by CMV exposure. Several of the top co-occurrence clusters appeared to be linked to parvovirus B19, influenza, CMV and Epstein-Barr virus, according to a later analysis. Only TCR beta chains were sequenced in this cohort, and the absence of alpha or paired-chain data limited detectable features. A later genetic analysis reported fewer N-insertions in productive TCRs among donors in an Asian-associated ancestry cluster than the approximately 670-donor mean. Broadly in line with IMGT annotations, most TCR beta V segments showed up in productive rearrangements about 87% or about 30% of the time in an earlier analysis of 450 to 600 of the donors. The classifier was reported to diagnose cytomegalovirus status with high specificity and sensitivity in both the original cohort and the validation cohort. In vitro tests confirmed that a few of the cytomegalovirus-associated TCR beta chains recognize cytomegalovirus antigens. In a later analysis, HLA-associated TCR beta chains showed more clonal expansion and lower generation probabilities than non-associated chains that were equally common. According to a later analysis, TCR association rates differed among HLA loci, with DRB1 alleles showing the most associated TCRs and HLA-C alleles showing the fewest. The only immune exposure information available for the cohort was CMV serostatus. Because some donors lacked HLA typing at each locus, the association tests relied only on the typed subset. Strong co-occurrence of HLA alleles, especially DR and DQ, made assigning TCR associations to individual alleles difficult. The presence/absence analyses assumed that sequencing depth was roughly uniform across donors, and that assumption may not be true. A later genetic analysis associated a missense DCLRE1C variant with V-gene and J-gene trimming of TCR beta chains, and an independent cohort replicated the association. Because counts were too low, approximately 15 rarely observed V segments, including chromosome 9 orphons, were excluded from the earlier analysis of around 590 of the donors. The study listed 150 to 200 TCR beta chains as associated with cytomegalovirus. A further reported finding was that TCR beta sequences accurately predicted the HLA-A and HLA-B alleles for most subjects in the first cohort. Most TCR sequences were observed very rarely across donors, whereas some public TCRs were present in many individuals. Correlated functional status among segregating V segments might be attributable to linkage disequilibrium, but an unknown experimental factor could not be ruled out. A group of highly shared sequence variants was considered likely to be a technical artifact of the sequencing pipeline. Some IMGT-functional V segments, including TRBV6-2 and TRBV6-3, could not be distinguished by the 87-base-pair reads and were therefore excluded. A later analysis associated approximately 17,000 TCR beta sequences with specific HLA alleles at a false discovery rate of 0.05.

The receptor comes from a woman aged 55-70 years in good health and CMV-seronegative. In this chain, TRBV5-1 is recombined with TRBJ2-5, and 11 bases in between align with TRBD2. Sequenced material: PBMCs. The CDR3 protein: CASSLGPSGRETQYF. The DNA reads TGCGCCAGCAGCTTGGGCCCTAGCGGGAGGGAGACCCAGTACTTC. The reference TRBV5-1 and TRBJ2-5 proteins fill in what lies around the CDR3, so the full variable domain reads KAGVTQTPRYLIKTRGQQVTLSCSPISGHRSVSWYQQTPGQGLQFLFEYFSETQRNKGNFPGRFSGRQFSNSRSEMNVSTLELGDSALYLCASSLGPSGRETQYFGPGTRLLVL.